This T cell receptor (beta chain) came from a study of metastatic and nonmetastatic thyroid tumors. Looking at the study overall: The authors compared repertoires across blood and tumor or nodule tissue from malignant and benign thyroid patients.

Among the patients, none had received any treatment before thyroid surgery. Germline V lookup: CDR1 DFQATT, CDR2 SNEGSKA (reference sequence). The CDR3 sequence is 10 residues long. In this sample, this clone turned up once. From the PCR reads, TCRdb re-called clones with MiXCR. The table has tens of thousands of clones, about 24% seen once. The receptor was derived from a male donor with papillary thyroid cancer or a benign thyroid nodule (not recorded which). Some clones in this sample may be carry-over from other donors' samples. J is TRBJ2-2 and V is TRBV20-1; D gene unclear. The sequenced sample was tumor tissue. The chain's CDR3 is CRAHYVELFF. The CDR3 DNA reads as TGCAGAGCACACTACGTGGAGCTGTTTTTT.